This T cell receptor (beta chain) was profiled in a study of shared clonotypes between healthy human individuals. Study-wide results and caveats: Against clonotypes common to all four donors, non-shared ones had lower generation probabilities.

The table came from immunoSEQ multiplex PCR; TCRdb's copy has only in-frame clones and leaves some out. The repertoire holds 950,000 to 1,300,000 clones, with approximately 70% as singletons. About this clone: Its antigen remains unidentified.

The CDR3 contains 14 residues. V lost 7 bases and J lost 4; bases outside the gene matches: 9. From germline, CDR1 is MNHNY and CDR2 SVGAGI (reference sequence). Sequenced: memory CD4+ T cells sorted from blood. Regarding subset: CD45RA-negative fraction. The chain couples TRBV6-6 to TRBJ2-7, with 8 bases matching TRBD1. The sequence came from a young man in good health. CDR3 coding DNA: TGTGCCAGCAACCAAATACAGGGGGTGTACGAGCAGTACTTC. Its translation is CASNQIQGVYEQYF.